These 7 T cell receptor beta chains were sequenced from one sample in a study of graft-versus-host responses after intestinal transplantation. Sequenced by immunoSEQ multiplex PCR; TCRdb stores in-frame clones only, minus some. This sample has some 14,000 clones; 30% to 35% occur once, and the top ten carry 5% to 7%. The sequenced sample was alloreactive CD4+ T cells from a mixed lymphocyte reaction culture, obtained before intestinal transplant. Subset described: CFSE-low proliferating T cells sorted from approximately six-day pre-transplant mixed lymphocyte reaction (GvH or HvG direction). Receptor source: a human patient who received an intestinal transplant.

The V gene is TRBV6-1, the J gene TRBJ1-2; D is unresolved. With 0 bases removed from V and 4 bases from J, the gap between germline ends came to 6 bases. The CDR3 runs to 13 residues. The germline V gene encodes CDR1 MNHNS and CDR2 SASEGT. The CDR3 region has the DNA TGTGCCAGCAGTGAAGCAGCCTTCTATGGCTACACCTTC. It codes for CASSEAAFYGYTF.

The chain combines TRBV7-6 with TRBJ2-5; the D is unclear. In germline, CDR1 is SGHVS, CDR2 FNYEAQ. V lost 1 base to trimming and J lost 1 base, with 7 bases between them. The CDR3 sequence is 14 residues long. The CDR3 sequence: CASSLGLGQETQYF. As DNA, the CDR3 is TGTGCCAGCAGCTTAGGGCTAGGCCAAGAGACCCAGTACTTC. The variable domain in full, completed from reference TRBV7-6 and TRBJ2-5, reads GAGVSQSPRYKVTKRGQDVALRCDPISGHVSLYWYRQALGQGPEFLTYFNYEAQQDKSGLPNDRFSAERPEGSISTLTIQRTEQRDSAMYRCASSLGLGQETQYFGPGTRLLVL.

The chain has TRBV10-2 and TRBJ1-4; D might be TRBD1 (5 bases). Germline CDR1 WSHSY, CDR2 SAAADI. V shed 0 bases and J shed 10 bases, with 15 bases lying between them. There are 15 residues in the CDR3. CDR3 sequence (DNA): TGCGCCAGCAGTGAGTCGGGACGGGAATCAAGAAAACTGTTTTTT. As protein: CASSESGRESRKLFF.

The V and J genes are TRBV11-2 and TRBJ2-3, with D possibly matching TRBD2 (6 bases). The CDR3 is made up of 16 amino acids. Germline V gives CDR1 SGHAT, CDR2 FQNNGV. Trimming took off 2 bases at V and 6 bases at J, with 18 bases between the two ends. The CDR3 sequence: CASSLPSAKRTDTQYF. In DNA form, the CDR3 reads TGTGCCAGCAGCTTACCTAGCGCGAAGAGGACCGATACGCAGTATTTT.

The J gene is TRBJ2-5, the V gene TRBV11-2; D gene uncertain. CDR3 length equals 11 residues. Germline CDR1 SGHAT, CDR2 FQNNGV. Trimming shortened V by 6 bases and J by 5 bases, and 7 bases separated the two germline ends. The CDR3 sequence is CASRLGETQYF. The CDR3 region has the DNA TGTGCCAGCAGGTTGGGGGAGACCCAGTACTTC.

The genes are TRBV10-3 and TRBJ2-7; 9 bases match TRBD1. The J segment lost 3 bases and the V segment lost 10 bases, leaving 10 bases of the junction unmatched. The CDR3 covers 14 residues. In germline, CDR1 is ENHRY, CDR2 SYGVKD. The DNA for the CDR3 is TGTGCCAGCAGGGGGAGACAGGGGGTCTACGAGCAGTACTTC. Protein sequence: CASRGRQGVYEQYF.

This clone is medium-sized. The CDR3 is CASSLAGATDTQYF. The CDR3 DNA sequence: TGTGCCAGCAGCTTAGCGGGGGCCACAGATACGCAGTATTTT. This sequence joins TRBV7-3 and TRBJ2-3, with D possibly being TRBD2 (7 bases). V was pared by 2 bases and J by 2 bases, with 8 bases between. Germline V gives CDR1 SGHTA, CDR2 FQGTGA. There are 14 residues in the CDR3. Full variable domain (outside the CDR3, taken from reference TRBV7-3 and TRBJ2-3): GAGVSQTPSNKVTEKGKYVELRCDPISGHTALYWYRQSLGQGPEFLIYFQGTGAADDSGLPNDRFFAVRPEGSVSTLKIQRTERGDSAVYLCASSLAGATDTQYFGPGTRLTVL.